Listed here are 28 T cell receptor beta chains from one sample, sequenced in a study of T cell repertoires in cytomegalovirus infection. TCRdb independently ran MiXCR on the reads; one entry per CDR3 protein. This table holds about 260,000 distinct CDR3 sequences, roughly an eighth found once. Specimen: PBMCs. Source of these receptors: a human donor in good health (CMV status not recorded). Some clones in this sample may be carry-over from other donors' samples.

The V gene is TRBV9, the J gene TRBJ2-4, with D possibly being TRBD2 (5 bases). V dropped 0 bases and J dropped 2 bases, with 9 bases sitting between them. Germline CDR1 reads SGDLS; CDR2 reads YYNGEE. The CDR3 is 15 residues long. The CDR3 DNA is TGTGCCAGCAGCGTAGATGGGGAGACCAAAAACATTCAGTACTTC. Amino acids: CASSVDGETKNIQYF.

The chain has TRBV20-1 and TRBJ2-7, with unresolved D. V lost 4 bases and J 6 bases, leaving 16 bases between the germline ends. Germline V gives CDR1 DFQATT, CDR2 SNEGSKA (reference sequence). This CDR3 comprises 13 residues. The chain's CDR3 is CSATSDANPEQYF. The CDR3 DNA reads TGCAGTGCTACCTCGGACGCGAACCCCGAGCAGTACTTC.

This clonotype was observed at least ten times. The chain carries TRBV7-9 and TRBJ2-1, with no clear D. CDR3 length: 11 amino acids. The V gene's germline CDR1 is SEHNR and CDR2 FQNEAQ (reference sequence). Trimming left V 4 bases short and J 10 bases short, with 8 bases between. Here the CDR3 DNA reads TGTGCCAGCAGCTACCAGCACGAGCAGTTCTTC. Its translation is CASSYQHEQFF.

The V call is TRBV10-1, the J call TRBJ1-1; tentative D call: TRBD1 (6 bases). V lost 4 bases and J lost 1, with 16 bases in between. CDR3 length: 16 residues. Germline CDR1 WNHNN, CDR2 SYGVQD (reference sequence). CDR3 protein: CASSGGGIGTNTEAFF. The CDR3 region has the DNA TGCGCCAGCAGTGGAGGGGGGATCGGAACGAACACTGAAGCTTTCTTT.

The sample holds a few counts of this clonotype. The chain links TRBV20-1 to TRBJ1-1; a possible D gene is TRBD1 (6 bases). This CDR3 has 13 residues. Trimming stripped 3 bases from V and 0 bases from J, with 8 bases between. The germline V gene encodes CDR1 DFQATT and CDR2 SNEGSKA (reference sequence). CDR3 DNA sequence: TGCAGTGCTAGGGGACAAGTGAACACTGAAGCTTTCTTT. Translated, it gives CSARGQVNTEAFF.

Points on this clonotype: This sequence may be a read error, since a much larger clone differs from it by one base. This sequence joins TRBV11-1 and TRBJ1-1; D is ambiguous. V gave up 2 bases and J gave up 8 bases, with 12 bases separating them. Germline V CDR1 and CDR2: SGHAT, FQDESV (reference sequence). The CDR3 loop spans 13 amino acids. The CDR3: CASSLKRVSEAFF. The CDR3 region has the DNA TGTGCCAGCAGCTTAAAGAGGGTGTCGGAAGCTTTCTTT.

The sample holds a few counts of this clonotype. CDR3 coding DNA: TGTGCCAGTATTGGACAGGGGACCTACGAGCAGTACTTC. Residues: CASIGQGTYEQYF. This rearrangement joins TRBV19 to TRBJ2-7; 9 nucleotides match TRBD1. This CDR3 comprises 13 residues. Germline CDR1 and CDR2: LNHDA and SQIVND (reference sequence). J was trimmed by 2 bases and V by 7 bases; bases with no gene match: 3. Drawing the rest from reference TRBV19 and TRBJ2-7, the complete variable domain is DGGITQSPKYLFRKEGQNVTLSCEQNLNHDAMYWYRQDPGQGLRLIYYSQIVNDFQKGDIAEGYSVSREKKESFPLTVTSAQKNPTAFYLCASIGQGTYEQYFGPGTRLTVT.

This clonotype was counted ten times or more. CDR3 nucleotides: TGTGCCAGCAGCTCCCCGAAGACAGGGGGAGGTGAAAAACTGTTTTTT. Encoded protein: CASSSPKTGGGEKLFF. The chain links TRBV7-9 to TRBJ1-4, with 9 bases matching TRBD1. Germline CDR1 reads SEHNR; CDR2 reads FQNEAQ (reference sequence). The CDR3 is 16 amino acids. With 4 bases clipped from V and 7 bases from J, the junction kept 10 bases outside the gene matches.

There are a few counts of this clonotype. This chain joins TRBV14 and TRBJ1-2; 8 bases align to TRBD1. The CDR3 totals 14 residues. The germline CDR1 and CDR2 sequences are SGHDN and FVKESK. Trimming cost V 3 bases and J 4 bases; bases outside gene matches: 4. The CDR3 reads CASSQAGGRYGYTF. CDR3 sequence (DNA): TGTGCCAGCAGCCAGGCAGGGGGCCGCTATGGCTACACCTTC. The variable domain in full, with the rest retrieved from reference TRBV14 and TRBJ1-2, is EAGVTQFPSHSVIEKGQTVTLRCDPISGHDNLYWYRRVMGKEIKFLLHFVKESKQDESGMPNNRFLAERTGGTYSTLKVQPAELEDSGVYFCASSQAGGRYGYTFGSGTRLTVV.

This clonotype was counted many times. This rearrangement joins TRBV5-4 to TRBJ2-1; D is perhaps TRBD2 (5 bases). Between the trimmed V and J ends, which lost 0 bases and 9 bases, there was a span of 10 bases. The CDR3 is 13 residues long. Germline-derived CDR1 and CDR2 are SGHNT and YYREEE (reference sequence). CDR3 nucleotide sequence: TGTGCCAGCAGCTTGGACCGAGGACTTGAGCAGTTCTTC. It translates to CASSLDRGLEQFF.

This clonotype was seen many times. This chain connects TRBV7-2 to TRBJ2-2; 12 nucleotides agree with TRBD1. Trimming removed 5 bases from V and 5 bases from J; junction bases left unmatched: 3. Germline V gives CDR1 SGHTA, CDR2 FQGNSA. This CDR3 contains 15 residues. The CDR3 DNA follows: TGTGCCAGCAGCCGGGACAGGGGGCAGACCGGGGAGCTGTTTTTT. It encodes CASSRDRGQTGELFF.

This chain uses TRBV7-9 with TRBJ1-1; TRBD1 agrees at 7 bases. Germline assignment: CDR1 SEHNR and CDR2 FQNEAQ (reference sequence). The trim removed 5 bases at V and 0 bases at J, leaving 9 bases unmatched. This CDR3 spans 16 amino acids. This chain's CDR3 is CASSTGTDAMNTEAFF. The DNA of the CDR3 is TGTGCCAGCAGCACCGGGACAGACGCCATGAACACTGAAGCTTTCTTT.

The chain links TRBV6-2 or TRBV6-3 to TRBJ1-5, with D possibly being TRBD1 (5 bases). This CDR3 comprises 17 residues. Trimming pared 4 bases from V and 1 base from J, leaving 17 bases between. CDR1 is MNHEY and CDR2 is SVGEGT in the germline V gene. CDR3: CASSFPPWGRSNQPQHF. CDR3 bases: TGTGCCAGCAGTTTTCCGCCCTGGGGGAGAAGCAATCAGCCCCAGCATTTT.

This sequence joins TRBV7-9 and TRBJ2-7; D is undetermined. Looked up from germline, CDR1 is SEHNR and CDR2 is FQNEAQ (reference sequence). The CDR3 is 13 amino acids. The V gene lost 8 bases and the J gene lost 2 bases, with 13 bases spanning the gap. The CDR3 here is CASSQSSPYEQYF. CDR3 nucleotides: TGTGCCAGCTCCCAGTCCAGTCCCTACGAGCAGTACTTC.

This clonotype has ten or more counts. V is TRBV12-3 or TRBV12-4 and J is TRBJ1-1, with no clear D. The V and J ends lost 6 bases and 6 bases respectively, with 11 bases between them. The CDR3 has 12 residues. As DNA, the CDR3 is TGTGCCAGCAGCGACACATTCGCTGAAGCTTTCTTT. It encodes CASSDTFAEAFF.

In this sample, this clonotype turned up many times. V is TRBV10-3 and J is TRBJ1-6; maybe TRBD1 (5 bases). This CDR3 has 14 residues. V shed 4 bases and J shed 11 bases, with 15 bases lying between them. In germline, CDR1 is ENHRY, CDR2 SYGVKD. The CDR3 bases are TGTGCCATCAGTGGGAAGGGGCGAGGGCCACCCCTCCACTTT. Translation: CAISGKGRGPPLHF.

This clonotype was found a few times. The gene calls are TRBV5-4 and TRBJ2-7; either TRBD1 or TRBD2 may supply D (5 bases each). Trimming took 3 bases from V and 0 from J, leaving 13 bases between them. The germline V gene has CDR1 SGHNT and CDR2 YYREEE (reference sequence). This CDR3 has 15 residues. CDR3 in DNA: TGTGCCAGCAGCTCCGCCCGGGGCCTCTCCTACGAGCAGTACTTC. Translated: CASSSARGLSYEQYF.

This clonotype occurred many times. The CDR3 bases are TGTGCCAGCACCTATATTGGGAGGGGGTCCACTGAAGCTTTCTTT. Amino acids: CASTYIGRGSTEAFF. V gene TRBV7-2 combines with J gene TRBJ1-1, with D possibly matching TRBD1 (6 bases). The length of the CDR3 is 15 residues. Germline V gene data show CDR1 as SGHTA and CDR2 as FQGNSA. Trimming shortened V by 7 bases and J by 4 bases, and 19 bases separated the two germline ends.

In its sample, this clonotype was seen many times. V is TRBV27 and J is TRBJ2-1, with a weak D call TRBD1 (9 bases). The CDR3 totals 16 residues. V was pared by 4 bases and J by 7 bases, with 20 bases between. The germline V gene has CDR1 MNHEY and CDR2 SMNVEV (reference sequence). CDR3 sequence (DNA): TGTGCCAGCAGTTCGGGAGGGGACAGGGAAGTGAATGAGCAGTTCTTC. Encoded protein: CASSSGGDREVNEQFF.

The V and J genes are TRBV6-6 and TRBJ2-1; 12 positions agree with TRBD2. CDR3 length equals 19 residues. After removal of 5 bases from V and 6 bases from J, the junction contained 17 bases not matched to a gene. Germline CDR1 reads MNHNY; CDR2 reads SVGAGI (reference sequence). CDR3: CASSTGRLAGGPSSNEQFF. CDR3 bases: TGTGCCAGCAGTACGGGGAGGCTAGCGGGGGGGCCGTCGTCCAATGAGCAGTTCTTC.

This clonotype was detected only a few times. The chain uses TRBV7-8 and TRBJ2-2, with 12 bases aligning to TRBD2. Germline lookup yields CDR1 SGHVS and CDR2 FQNEAQ. CDR3 size: 18 residues. V was pared by 4 bases and J by 0 bases, with 6 bases of the junction left unmatched. CDR3 loop: CASSSRTSGVTNTGELFF. The CDR3 coding sequence is TGTGCCAGCAGCTCCCGGACTAGCGGGGTCACGAACACCGGGGAGCTGTTTTTT.

This clonotype has just a few counts. The V gene is TRBV11-2, the J gene TRBJ2-7; a possible D gene is TRBD2 (6 bases). Germline assignment: CDR1 SGHAT and CDR2 FQNNGV. V was pared by 5 bases and J by 6 bases, with 14 bases between. This CDR3 region has 13 residues. The CDR3: CASSPPPGSEQYF. CDR3 DNA: TGTGCCAGCAGCCCCCCCCCCGGGAGCGAGCAGTACTTC. The full variable domain, with the rest looked up from reference TRBV11-2 and TRBJ2-7, is EAGVAQSPRYKIIEKRQSVAFWCNPISGHATLYWYQQILGQGPKLLIQFQNNGVVDDSQLPKDRFSAERLKGVDSTLKIQPAKLEDSAVYLCASSPPPGSEQYFGPGTRLTVT.

This clonotype showed up just a few times. The V and J genes are TRBV9 and TRBJ2-7; D is possibly TRBD1 (6 bases). With 4 bases removed from V and 3 bases from J, the gap between germline ends came to 17 bases. CDR1 SGDLS and CDR2 YYNGEE come from the germline V gene. The CDR3 consists of 15 residues. The CDR3 sequence is CASSPRVDRNYEQYF. The CDR3 DNA reads as TGTGCCAGCAGCCCACGAGTGGACAGAAACTACGAGCAGTACTTC.

There are a few counts of this clonotype. The V call is TRBV12-3 or TRBV12-4, the J call TRBJ1-5; perhaps TRBD1 as D (6 bases). This CDR3 is built from 16 residues. Deletions cut 2 bases from V and 3 bases from J, with 14 bases between. CDR3: CASSLRGTDLNQPQHF. The CDR3 nucleotides are TGTGCCAGCAGTTTAAGGGGGACGGACCTCAATCAGCCCCAGCATTTT.

There are many counts of this clonotype. The chain joins TRBV7-2 to TRBJ2-6, with D possibly matching TRBD1 (5 bases). Trimming removed 3 bases at V and 4 bases at J, with 19 bases between. Germline CDR1 is SGHTA and CDR2 is FQGNSA. The CDR3 spans 18 residues. Written as DNA, the CDR3 is TGTGCCAGCAGCTTGAACCTCAAAGGGGCTGCCGGGGCCAACGTCCTGACTTTC. Protein: CASSLNLKGAAGANVLTF.

This clonotype has more than one count but fewer than ten. The CDR3 nucleotides are TGTGCCAGCAGTGAGAGGGGGGGTCAGCCCCAGCATTTT. The encoded protein is CASSERGGQPQHF. J is TRBJ1-5 and V is TRBV25-1; tentative D call: TRBD1 (6 bases). V was shortened by 3 bases and J by 6 bases, with 9 bases between the two germline ends. Germline V gives CDR1 MGHDK, CDR2 SYGVNS. The CDR3 extends over 13 amino acids.

This clonotype was detected only a few times. V usage is TRBV28 and J usage is TRBJ2-1, with TRBD1 as a possible D gene (5 bases). Germline V gives CDR1 MDHEN, CDR2 SYDVKM. Trimming pared 7 bases from V and 3 bases from J, leaving 10 bases between. The CDR3 is 13 amino acids. CDR3 coding DNA: TGTGCCAGCACCCCGGACAACTACAATGAGCAGTTCTTC. Its protein product is CASTPDNYNEQFF.

Many counts were recorded for this clonotype. The chain recombines TRBV11-2 with TRBJ2-6; 11 bases are a match to TRBD1. Trimming cost V 6 bases and J 2 bases; bases outside gene matches: 9. This CDR3 is 18 amino acids long. Germline CDR1 and CDR2: SGHAT and FQNNGV. In DNA form, the CDR3 reads TGTGCCAGCAGGCTAACCGGGACAGGGGGAACTGGGGCCAACGTCCTGACTTTC. This encodes CASRLTGTGGTGANVLTF.